This T cell receptor (beta chain) was sequenced for a study of tumor and adjacent non-tumor tissue in lung cancer. Across the study: There were roughly 11 adenocarcinoma, a couple of squamous cell carcinoma and 1 small cell lung cancer cases.

Judged by abundance, this clonotype is medium-sized. The germline CDR1 and CDR2 sequences are SGHAT and FQNNGV. The CDR3 extends over 16 amino acids. V lost 4 bases, J lost 0 bases, and 5 bases stayed unmatched. A modified ARM-PCR protocol with three rounds of nested PCR amplified TCRbeta. TCRdb passed the multiplex PCR reads through MiXCR, listing each CDR3 protein once. The table includes around 79,000 distinct CDR3 sequences, over 55% detected once. No cell sorting was done before RNA was extracted from the tissue. The sequenced sample consisted of lung tumor tissue. The chain employs TRBV11-2 and TRBJ1-5, with 8 bases lining up with TRBD1. This TCR was sampled from a middle-aged woman with non-small cell lung cancer. CDR3 DNA: TGTGCCAGCAGCTATGGGGGACAGGATAGCAATCAGCCCCAGCATTTT. Its translation is CASSYGGQDSNQPQHF.